This T cell receptor (beta chain) was observed in a study of OX40 agonist ivuxolimab in advanced cancers. The study, taken as a whole, reports: Expanded peripheral T cell antigen specificity was not determined.

Method: immunoSEQ multiplex PCR; TCRdb's copy keeps in-frame clones and lacks some. The sample has roughly 59,000 clones, about four fifths seen once; the top ten hold about 1%. Notes on this clone: Its antigen is not known.

V dropped 5 bases and J dropped 4 bases, with 11 bases sitting between them. The germline V gene encodes CDR1 MNHNS and CDR2 SASEGT. The CDR3 consists of 13 residues. The receptor was derived from an adult with an advanced solid tumor such as melanoma, head and neck, liver or kidney cancer. V gene TRBV6-1 combines with J gene TRBJ1-1; D unclear. The source was CD4+ or CD8+ T cells sorted from blood, collected in a trial of the OX40 agonist ivuxolimab. CDR3 loop: CASSHTSGTEAFF. CDR3 in DNA: TGTGCCAGCAGTCACACTTCGGGCACTGAAGCTTTCTTT.